The 3 T cell receptor beta chains reported below all come from one sample, sequenced in a study of T-cell reconstitution after alpha-beta-depleted transplantation in children. Unique molecular identifiers were used in preparing the TCRbeta library. TCRdb analysed the PCR reads with MiXCR anew, one entry per CDR3 protein. The sample includes hundreds of thousands of distinct CDR3 sequences, around 16% of them seen just once. Sequences were derived from PBMCs from the stem cell graft donor, sampled from the stem cell graft. These receptors originate from a human donor who donated a stem cell graft to a child with acute myeloid leukemia.

Regarding this clonotype: Being one base from a much bigger clone, this may be a read error. The rearrangement uses TRBV7-2 and TRBJ2-7; 7 positions match TRBD1. Germline CDR1 and CDR2: SGHTA and FQGNSA. The CDR3 has 15 amino acids. V was clipped by 5 bases and J by 3 bases; unmatched bases: 10. This chain's CDR3 is CASSVGTEGVYEQYV. The CDR3 nucleotides read TGTGCCAGCAGCGTTGGGACAGAGGGCGTCTACGAGCAGTACGTC.

This clonotype was seen at least ten times. The chain employs TRBV20-1 and TRBJ2-6; D is unresolved. The CDR3 has 15 amino acids. Germline V gives CDR1 DFQATT, CDR2 SNEGSKA (reference sequence). Trimming stripped 3 bases from V and 2 bases from J, with 11 bases between. The CDR3 bases are TGCAGTGCTAGTCGGGTTAGGGCTGGGGCCAACGTCCTGACTTTC. Its translation is CSASRVRAGANVLTF.

A few counts support this clonotype. The chain recombines TRBV7-2 with TRBJ1-4; tentatively, D is TRBD1 (5 bases). Per germline, CDR1 SGHTA and CDR2 FQGNSA. The CDR3 consists of 15 residues. V gave up 3 bases and J gave up 3 bases, with 11 bases separating them. Here the CDR3 reads CASSFDGTSNEKLFF. The CDR3 coding sequence is TGTGCCAGCAGCTTCGATGGGACCTCTAATGAAAAACTGTTTTTT.